This T cell receptor (beta chain) was profiled in a study of cytomegalovirus exposure and HLA in healthy donors. V lost 5 bases to trimming and J lost 5 bases; unmatched junction nucleotides: 1. The CDR3 has 12 residues. The germline V gene has CDR1 SNHLY and CDR2 FYNNEI. 13 Jbeta primers and 60 Vbeta primers were used for the PCR. The repertoire was sequenced with immunoSEQ multiplex PCR; TCRdb's copy has only in-frame clones and lacks some. This table has about 180,000 clones, roughly three quarters appearing once. The material sequenced was PBMCs. This TCR came from a woman between 50 and 59 years old in good health and CMV-seropositive. The J gene is TRBJ2-3, the V gene TRBV2; 7 bases map to TRBD1. The CDR3 nucleotides are TGTGCCAGCAGTACAGGGGAAGATACGCAGTATTTT. It translates to CASSTGEDTQYF.